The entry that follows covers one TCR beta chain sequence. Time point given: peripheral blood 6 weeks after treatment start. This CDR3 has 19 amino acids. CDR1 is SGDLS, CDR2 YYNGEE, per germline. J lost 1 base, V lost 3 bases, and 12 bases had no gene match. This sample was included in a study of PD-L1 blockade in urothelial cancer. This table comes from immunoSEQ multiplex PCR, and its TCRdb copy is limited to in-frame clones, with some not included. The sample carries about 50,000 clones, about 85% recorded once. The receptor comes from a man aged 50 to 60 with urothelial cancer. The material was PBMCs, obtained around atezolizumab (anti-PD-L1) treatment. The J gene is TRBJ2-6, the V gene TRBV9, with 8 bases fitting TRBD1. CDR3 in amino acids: CASSDRQGQVGSGANVLTF. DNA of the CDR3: TGTGCCAGCAGCGATCGACAGGGGCAGGTAGGATCTGGGGCCAACGTCCTGACTTTC.